Listed here is a single T cell receptor (beta chain). This may come from a read error, since a much larger clone is one base off. CDR3 length: 14 amino acids. J lost 6 bases, V lost 7 bases, and 6 bases had no gene match. The sample comes from a study of tumor-infiltrating lymphocytes in primary liver carcinoma. Alongside blood RNA obtained from unsorted whole blood, germline DNA was also extracted. Constant-region priming of roughly 490 ng total RNA yielded TCR beta cDNA. Slightly modified ARM-PCR served as the procedure for the TCR beta libraries. These libraries came from three rounds of nested multiplex PCR. It was with TRBV1-TRBV30 forward primers and a C-beta reverse primer that the first two PCR rounds were run, at around 9 cycles each. TCRdb recomputed calls from the multiplex PCR reads with MiXCR, one row per CDR3 protein. The table lists about 300,000 distinct CDR3 sequences, over 55% of them singletons.

This receptor was obtained from a man in his forties or fifties with primary liver carcinoma and hepatitis B virus infection. The sample comprised peripheral blood. The rearrangement joins TRBV12-3 or TRBV12-4 to TRBJ2-1; TRBD2 agrees at 10 bases. Here the CDR3 reads CASNPRTSGNEQFF. For the CDR3, the DNA is TGTGCCAGCAATCCCCGGACTAGCGGCAATGAGCAGTTCTTC.